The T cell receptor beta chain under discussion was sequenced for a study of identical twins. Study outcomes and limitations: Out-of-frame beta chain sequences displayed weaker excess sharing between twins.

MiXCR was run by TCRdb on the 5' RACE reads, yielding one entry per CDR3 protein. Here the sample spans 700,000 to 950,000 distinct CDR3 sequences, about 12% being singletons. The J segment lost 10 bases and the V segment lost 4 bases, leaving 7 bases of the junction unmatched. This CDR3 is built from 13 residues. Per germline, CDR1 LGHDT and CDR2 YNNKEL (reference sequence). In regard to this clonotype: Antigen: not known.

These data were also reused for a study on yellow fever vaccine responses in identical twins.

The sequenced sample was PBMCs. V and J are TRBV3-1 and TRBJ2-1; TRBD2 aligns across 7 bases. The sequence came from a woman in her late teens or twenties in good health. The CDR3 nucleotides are TGTGCCAGCAGCCCCGGTTGGGAGGGCGAGCAGTTCTTC. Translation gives CASSPGWEGEQFF.